This entry is about one T cell receptor beta chain. The data stem from a study of blood T cell repertoires in COVID-19. The overall study: The analysed material was cDNA or gDNA that came from T cells, B-cell-depleted T cells, or PBMCs.

Sequencing was performed with immunoSEQ multiplex PCR; in TCRdb, only in-frame clones are kept and a portion is missing. The table shows hundreds of thousands of clones, with 65% to 85% occurring only once. This CDR3 is built from 15 residues. The V gene end was trimmed by 2 bases and the J gene end by 6 bases; junction bases not matched to a gene: 5. Germline V gene lookup returns CDR1 SGHTA and CDR2 FQGNSA. The chain links TRBV7-2 to TRBJ1-1, with 11 bases identical to TRBD1. What was sequenced was peripheral blood. This clonotype was obtained from a woman aged 40 to 50 with active or convalescent COVID-19. The CDR3 coding sequence is TGTGCCAGCAGCTTATCCGGGACAGGGGGGTCTGAAGCTTTCTTT. This codes for CASSLSGTGGSEAFF.